This passage covers 26 T cell receptor beta chains from one sample sequenced in a study of T cells in Graves' hyperthyroidism and ophthalmopathy. RNA transcripts gave rise to amplified TCR beta CDR3 regions. First-round RT-PCR of the TCR CDR3 relied on the HTBI primer set. TCRdb used MiXCR to reprocess the multiplex PCR reads, holding one entry per CDR3 protein. Of roughly 380,000 distinct CDR3 sequences listed, roughly 14% are singletons. The material sequenced was blood. These receptors were collected from a man aged 25-45 years with Graves' hyperthyroidism that later progressed to Graves' ophthalmopathy.

The chain joins TRBV6-1 to TRBJ1-1; D uncertain. V was clipped by 8 bases and J by 2 bases, with 12 bases between them. This CDR3 is built from 13 residues. CDR1 is MNHNS, CDR2 SASEGT, per germline. This chain's CDR3 is CASGQILNTEAFF. DNA of the CDR3: TGTGCCAGCGGTCAGATATTAAACACTGAAGCTTTCTTT.

This clonotype was detected only a few times. The V gene is TRBV12-5, the J gene TRBJ2-1; D may be TRBD1 (8 bases). Between the trimmed V and J ends, which lost 0 bases and 7 bases, there was a span of 19 bases. The CDR3 loop spans 17 amino acids. Germline V gene sequence: CDR1 LGHNT, CDR2 FRNRAP. CDR3 in amino acids: CASGLVQGGGLGNEQFF. In nucleotides, the CDR3 is TGTGCTAGTGGTTTGGTACAGGGGGGGGGGCTTGGTAATGAGCAGTTCTTC.

At least ten counts were recorded for this clonotype. This CDR3 reads CASSQDIPGRSGNTIYF. In nucleotides, the CDR3 is TGTGCCAGCAGCCAAGATATACCAGGTCGATCTGGAAACACCATATATTTT. The chain carries TRBV3-1 and TRBJ1-3; D remains ambiguous. Trimming removed 0 bases from V and 1 base from J, with 13 bases in between. The CDR3 totals 17 residues. Germline values: CDR1 LGHDT, CDR2 YNNKEL (reference sequence). Full variable domain (remainder filled in from reference TRBV3-1 and TRBJ1-3): DTAVSQTPKYLVTQMGNDKSIKCEQNLGHDTMYWYKQDSKKFLKIMFSYNNKELIINETVPNRFSPKSPDKAHLNLHINSLELGDSAVYFCASSQDIPGRSGNTIYFGEGSWLTVV.

This clonotype has more than one count but fewer than ten. The genes are TRBV5-1 and TRBJ2-5; no clear D gene. Germline-derived CDR1 and CDR2 are SGHRS and YFSETQ. The CDR3 covers 13 residues. V was cut by 7 bases and J by 3 bases, with 13 bases left in between. The CDR3 here is CASASLGKETQYF. The CDR3, as DNA: TGCGCCAGCGCTTCTCTAGGGAAAGAGACCCAGTACTTC.

This clonotype was seen ten or more times. The V call is TRBV6-6, the J call TRBJ2-2; the D gene is possibly TRBD1 (5 bases). V gave up 2 bases and J gave up 1 base, with 5 bases separating them. The CDR3 totals 14 residues. Germline values: CDR1 MNHNY, CDR2 SVGAGI (reference sequence). The CDR3 here is CASSYRGNTGELFF. The CDR3 DNA is TGTGCCAGCAGTTACAGGGGGAACACCGGGGAGCTGTTTTTT.

The rearrangement links TRBV18 to TRBJ2-5; D not resolved. The CDR3 runs to 17 residues. V was clipped by 1 base and J by 0 bases, with 15 bases between them. The V gene's germline CDR1 is KGHSH and CDR2 LQKENI. The CDR3 coding sequence is TGTGCCAGCTCACCACGGACCCCTGGAACGTACCAAGAGACCCAGTACTTC. This codes for CASSPRTPGTYQETQYF.

This clonotype was observed a few times. The V call is TRBV7-9, the J call TRBJ1-2; tentative D call: TRBD1 (6 bases). V was cut by 6 bases and J by 6 bases, with 20 bases left in between. Germline V gene data show CDR1 as SEHNR and CDR2 as FQNEAQ (reference sequence). The CDR3 runs to 15 residues. CDR3 in DNA: TGTGCCAGCAGTTATAACAGGGCCATGGGCCATGGCTACACCTTC. Protein: CASSYNRAMGHGYTF.

Many counts were recorded for this clonotype. The CDR3 is CASSFLTARRLYEQYF. CDR3 coding DNA: TGCGCCAGCAGCTTTCTAACGGCAAGACGGCTATACGAGCAGTACTTC. The chain carries TRBV5-1 and TRBJ2-7; unclear D gene. Trimming removed 2 bases at V and 4 bases at J, with 19 bases between. In germline, CDR1 is SGHRS, CDR2 YFSETQ. The CDR3 has 16 amino acids.

This clonotype was seen only a few times. The rearrangement links TRBV20-1 to TRBJ2-5, with TRBD2 identical over 10 bases. In germline, CDR1 is DFQATT, CDR2 SNEGSKA (reference sequence). The junction had 14 bases not matched to a gene; V was cut back by 3 bases and J by 4 bases. The CDR3 has 17 amino acids. The CDR3 region has the DNA TGCAGTGCTAGTCGGGTAGCGGGGGGTTCTGCGGGAGAGACCCAGTACTTC. Its translation is CSASRVAGGSAGETQYF.

The sample holds many counts of this clonotype. The chain links TRBV28 to TRBJ1-2; D is perhaps TRBD1 (5 bases). Trimming pared 5 bases from V and 5 bases from J, leaving 24 bases between. CDR1 and CDR2 from the germline V gene are MDHEN and SYDVKM. CDR3 length: 17 amino acids. The CDR3 DNA follows: TGTGCCAGCAGTCCCGGGGGAGGGTACGAAAGATGGTATGGCTACACCTTC. It is translated as CASSPGGGYERWYGYTF.

In this sample, this clonotype turned up many times. The rearrangement uses TRBV7-2 and TRBJ2-2, with 11 bases matching TRBD2. From germline, CDR1 is SGHTA and CDR2 FQGNSA. The CDR3 consists of 14 residues. J gave up 6 bases and V 5 bases, and 2 bases lay outside the gene matches. The CDR3 sequence: CASSTSGGPGELFF. CDR3 coding DNA: TGTGCCAGCAGCACTAGCGGGGGTCCCGGGGAGCTGTTTTTT.

This clonotype has a handful of counts. The chain combines TRBV5-1 with TRBJ2-7, with D possibly called TRBD1 or TRBD2 (5 bases each). This CDR3 is 15 amino acids long. In germline, CDR1 is SGHRS, CDR2 YFSETQ. V was pared by 3 bases and J by 4 bases, with 17 bases between. CDR3 DNA sequence: TGCGCCAGCAGCTCGGGACCTACCTCGTTTTACGAGCAGTACTTC. This sequence encodes CASSSGPTSFYEQYF.

This clonotype was counted ten times or more. The V gene is TRBV3-1, the J gene TRBJ2-1; tentative D call: TRBD1 (5 bases). Trimming removed 4 bases at V and 9 bases at J, with 16 bases between. Germline CDR1 reads LGHDT; CDR2 reads YNNKEL (reference sequence). The CDR3 has 14 residues. CDR3 region: CASSPRRDNTEQFF. In DNA, the CDR3 is TGTGCCAGCAGCCCCCGCAGGGATAATACTGAGCAGTTCTTC.

This clonotype was counted only a few times. The genes are TRBV27 and TRBJ2-7; 12 nucleotides match TRBD1. There are 17 residues in the CDR3. Germline lookup yields CDR1 MNHEY and CDR2 SMNVEV (reference sequence). The ends lost 8 bases at V and 1 base at J; junction bases unmatched: 12. CDR3 in amino acids: CASGPGQGAGFSYEQYF. CDR3 DNA sequence: TGTGCCAGCGGCCCGGGACAGGGGGCAGGGTTTTCCTACGAGCAGTACTTC.

The gene calls are TRBV10-3 and TRBJ2-2, with no clear D. Germline CDR1 ENHRY, CDR2 SYGVKD. The V end lost 5 bases, the J end lost 7 bases, and 5 bases lay between the germline ends. The CDR3 has 11 residues. The CDR3: CAISQDGELFF. CDR3 DNA sequence: TGTGCCATCAGTCAGGACGGGGAGCTGTTTTTT.

This clonotype was counted many times. The chain is built from TRBV9 and TRBJ2-1; D is uncertain. The germline CDR1 and CDR2 sequences are SGDLS and YYNGEE. The CDR3 spans 15 residues. Trimming removed 0 bases from V and 0 bases from J, with 7 bases in between. The CDR3 here is CASSVESASYNEQFF. Here the CDR3 DNA reads TGTGCCAGCAGCGTAGAGAGTGCCTCCTACAATGAGCAGTTCTTC.

The V and J genes are TRBV29-1 and TRBJ1-2; possible D gene TRBD1, 6 bases. The CDR3 length is 12 residues. Germline values: CDR1 SQVTM, CDR2 ANQGSEA. Trimming removed 4 bases from V and 8 bases from J, with 14 bases in between. Written as DNA, the CDR3 is TGCAGCGTTGTGGGGGCCGGAAGGGGCTACACCTTC. This gives the protein CSVVGAGRGYTF.

The table lists this clonotype with many counts. The CDR3 protein is CASSLRGAQEGTQYF. The CDR3 nucleotides read TGTGCCAGCAGCTTGCGGGGGGCACAAGAAGGGACGCAGTATTTT. The chain carries TRBV5-5 and TRBJ2-3; weak D call: TRBD2 (7 bases). This CDR3 has 15 residues. Trimming left V 1 base short and J 9 bases short, with 18 bases between. Germline V CDR1 and CDR2: SGHKS, YYEKEE (reference sequence).

Of note for this clonotype: Likely a read error: the CDR3 ends without its conserved phenylalanine or tryptophan. V usage is TRBV28 and J usage is TRBJ1-2, with a weak D call TRBD1 (5 bases). The CDR3 covers 15 residues. V dropped 2 bases and J dropped 4 bases, with 14 bases sitting between them. The germline CDR1 and CDR2 sequences are MDHEN and SYDVKM. Written as DNA, the CDR3 is TGTGCCAGCAGTTTAGGTGGGGGGGAGAGCTATGGCTACACCCTC. It specifies CASSLGGGESYGYTL.

This clonotype appeared many times. The chain combines TRBV11-2 with TRBJ2-5; D not resolved. CDR1 and CDR2 (germline): SGHAT, FQNNGV. CDR3 length: 14 amino acids. The V gene lost 5 bases and the J gene lost 2 bases, with 12 bases spanning the gap. The DNA of the CDR3 is TGTGCCAGCAGCCCCTCATTTTCTCAAGAGACCCAGTACTTC. Translating it yields CASSPSFSQETQYF.

V is TRBV7-3 and J is TRBJ2-6; 11 bases are a match to TRBD1. CDR1 SGHTA and CDR2 FQGTGA come from the germline V gene. The V segment lost 4 bases and the J segment 3 bases; nucleotides outside the gene matches: 11. The CDR3 is 19 residues long. In DNA, the CDR3 is TGTGCCAGCAGCTCGGGTACCGGGACAGGGGGACGTGGGGCCAACGTCCTGACTTTC. Translated: CASSSGTGTGGRGANVLTF.

This clonotype was recorded a few times. This sequence joins TRBV7-9 and TRBJ2-7, with TRBD2 as a possible D gene (7 bases). The germline V gene encodes CDR1 SEHNR and CDR2 FQNEAQ (reference sequence). V was shortened by 0 bases and J by 1 base, with 19 bases between the two germline ends. The CDR3 extends over 18 amino acids. The CDR3, as DNA: TGTGCCAGCAGCTTAGCGAAAGGGGGGGTTTACATTTCCTACGAGCAGTACTTC. It encodes CASSLAKGGVYISYEQYF.

This clonotype has at least ten counts. The V call is TRBV12-5, the J call TRBJ2-7, with D perhaps TRBD1 (6 bases). CDR1 and CDR2 from the germline V gene are LGHNT and FRNRAP. The CDR3 length is 13 residues. V lost 6 bases and J lost 4, with 13 bases in between. The CDR3 spells CASGHRAGYEQYF. CDR3 nucleotide sequence: TGTGCTAGTGGACACAGGGCGGGTTACGAGCAGTACTTC. Full variable domain (missing parts from reference TRBV12-5 and TRBJ2-7): DARVTQTPRHKVTEMGQEVTMRCQPILGHNTVFWYRQTMMQGLELLAYFRNRAPLDDSGMPKDRFSAEMPDATLATLKIQPSEPRDSAVYFCASGHRAGYEQYFGPGTRLTVT.

Note on this clonotype: A much more abundant neighbour one base away suggests this may be a read error. This sequence joins TRBV12-5 and TRBJ2-1; the D is unclear. The CDR3 covers 12 residues. The V gene's germline CDR1 is LGHNT and CDR2 FRNRAP. With 2 bases removed from V and 8 bases from J, the gap between germline ends came to 7 bases. The CDR3 coding sequence is TGTGCTAGTGGTTTGATATCCCATGAGCAGTTCTTC. The encoded protein is CASGLISHEQFF.

This clonotype was detected a few times. This may stem from a read error, because a much larger clone lies one nucleotide away. The rearrangement links TRBV11-3 to TRBJ1-2; 8 positions match TRBD1. The germline V gene has CDR1 SGHNT and CDR2 YENEEA. The CDR3 loop spans 15 amino acids. V lost 5 bases to trimming and J lost 6 bases; unmatched junction nucleotides: 11. The CDR3 reads CASSPTGATNHGYTF. The CDR3 DNA sequence: TGTGCCAGCAGCCCGACAGGGGCAACCAACCATGGCTACACCTTC.

This clonotype was detected ten times or more. This chain connects TRBV20-1 to TRBJ1-2; D is unresolved. Germline CDR1 DFQATT, CDR2 SNEGSKA (reference sequence). The CDR3 runs to 15 residues. V lost 2 bases, J lost 4 bases, and 17 bases lay in between. CDR3 protein: CSARYWSSEVYGYTF. The DNA of the CDR3 is TGCAGTGCTAGATACTGGTCCAGCGAGGTCTATGGCTACACCTTC.